This entry describes one T cell receptor (beta chain). These data are taken from a study of blood T cell repertoires in COVID-19. Across the whole study: COVID-19 samples from acute and convalescent phases originated in the United States, Italy and Spain. Sources were T cells, B-cell-depleted T cells, or PBMCs; the material itself was cDNA or gDNA.

Authors' methods: Amplification of reference gene primers was used by the study to estimate nucleated cell counts. Here immunoSEQ multiplex PCR was the method, and the copy in TCRdb shows in-frame clones only, minus some. Clonal size and the V and J genes are those of that table, whereas D and trimming came from the DNA. The sample gives approximately 300,000 clones, approximately 90% of which show up once; under 0.95% is in the top ten. Trimming removed 3 bases from V and 0 bases from J; junction bases left unmatched: 0. This CDR3 spans 16 amino acids. Germline lookup yields CDR1 SGHRS and CDR2 YFSETQ.

J is TRBJ2-1 and V is TRBV5-1, with TRBD2 matching 13 bases. Sequencing was carried out using peripheral blood. This clonotype originated in a man under 40 with acute or convalescent COVID-19. The chain's CDR3 is CASSWTSGSSYNEQFF. The CDR3 DNA reads as TGCGCCAGCAGCTGGACTAGCGGGAGCTCCTACAATGAGCAGTTCTTC.